A single sample gave rise to the 17 T cell receptor beta chains below, sequenced in a study of blood T cell repertoires in COVID-19. The protocol was immunoSEQ multiplex PCR, while the TCRdb copy is restricted to in-frame clones and leaves out a portion. The table has around 58,000 clones, about 90% seen once. Sequencing input: peripheral blood. The receptor set was obtained from a man aged 60 to 69 with active COVID-19.

The chain combines TRBV4-3 with TRBJ2-2; maybe TRBD1 (5 bases). Trimming left V 4 bases short and J 4 bases short, with 10 bases between. This CDR3 contains 14 residues. Germline loops: CDR1 LGHNA, CDR2 YSLEER. The DNA of the CDR3 is TGCGCCAGCAGCCTCGGACACTTCACCGGGGAGCTGTTTTTT. Its protein product is CASSLGHFTGELFF.

The table lists this clone with a count of one. The gene calls are TRBV10-2 and TRBJ1-1, with D possibly TRBD1 on 5 matching bases. The CDR3 has 13 amino acids. V was clipped by 6 bases and J by 5 bases, with 13 bases between them. Germline loops: CDR1 WSHSY, CDR2 SAAADI. For the CDR3, the DNA is TGCGCCAGCAGACCAACAGGTGGGACTGAAGCTTTCTTT. Protein product: CASRPTGGTEAFF.

This chain uses TRBV6-2 or TRBV6-3 with TRBJ2-1, with a tentative D call TRBD2 (6 bases). Trimming shortened V by 5 bases and J by 8 bases, and 19 bases separated the two germline ends. CDR1 and CDR2 from the germline V gene are MNHEY and SVGEGT. The CDR3 loop spans 15 amino acids. The CDR3 here is CASSDRDSRIDEQFF. The CDR3 DNA sequence: TGTGCCAGCAGTGATAGGGACTCCCGTATAGATGAGCAGTTCTTC.

V and J are TRBV9 and TRBJ2-7, with 9 bases lining up with TRBD1. Germline V gene sequence: CDR1 SGDLS, CDR2 YYNGEE. There are 14 residues in the CDR3. J was trimmed by 4 bases and V by 2 bases; bases with no gene match: 4. The CDR3 protein is CASSVGTGNYEQYF. The DNA of the CDR3 is TGTGCCAGCAGCGTCGGGACAGGGAATTACGAGCAGTACTTC.

This rearrangement joins TRBV29-1 to TRBJ2-5, with TRBD2 identical over 7 bases. Germline CDR1 reads SQVTM; CDR2 reads ANQGSEA. The CDR3 is made up of 11 amino acids. CDR3 DNA sequence: TGCACCAGCGGGACGTGGGAGACCCAGTACTTC. This sequence encodes CTSGTWETQYF.

This chain joins TRBV18 and TRBJ1-1; TRBD1 agrees at 7 bases. V gave up 4 bases and J gave up 1 base; unmatched junction bases: 3. CDR3 length: 14 residues. Germline V gene data show CDR1 as KGHSH and CDR2 as LQKENI. Here the CDR3 reads CASSLGTENTEAFF. The DNA for the CDR3 is TGTGCCAGCTCACTAGGGACAGAGAACACTGAAGCTTTCTTT.

The CDR3 DNA reads as TGTGCCAGCAGTAGCGGAACTAGCACAGATACGCAGTATTTT. Amino acid sequence: CASSSGTSTDTQYF. This rearrangement joins TRBV6-2 or TRBV6-3 to TRBJ2-3, with a weak D call TRBD2 (5 bases). CDR1 MNHEY and CDR2 SVGEGT come from the germline V gene. This CDR3 spans 14 amino acids. Trimming stripped 5 bases from V and 0 bases from J, with 9 bases between.

This CDR3 reads CASSPEAIAGNTIYF. The CDR3, as DNA: TGTGCCAGCTCACCAGAGGCTATTGCGGGAAACACCATATATTTT. This sequence joins TRBV18 and TRBJ1-3; D ambiguous. Germline CDR1 is KGHSH and CDR2 is LQKENI. The CDR3 has 15 amino acids. The V gene lost 2 bases and the J gene lost 4 bases, with 12 bases spanning the gap.

The genes are TRBV9 and TRBJ1-1; D is undetermined. V shed 4 bases and J shed 1 base, with 11 bases lying between them. From germline, CDR1 is SGDLS and CDR2 YYNGEE. The CDR3 is 14 residues long. The CDR3 sequence is CASSREPSNTEAFF. The CDR3 nucleotides read TGTGCCAGCAGCCGAGAACCTTCGAACACTGAAGCTTTCTTT.

This clone has only a few counts. J is TRBJ2-7 and V is TRBV29-1; 8 bases map to TRBD1. This CDR3 is built from 13 residues. V lost 6 bases, J lost 9 bases, and 13 bases stayed unmatched. Germline V CDR1 and CDR2: SQVTM, ANQGSEA. The CDR3 DNA reads TGCAGCGTGGGGGCAGGGGGCGAAAGTAGGCAGTACTTC. This gives the protein CSVGAGGESRQYF.

This clone was observed a few times. The chain is built from TRBV5-1 and TRBJ1-6, with 12 bases identical to TRBD1. The V gene end was trimmed by 4 bases and the J gene end by 5 bases; junction bases not matched to a gene: 10. Germline CDR1 and CDR2: SGHRS and YFSETQ. The CDR3 sequence is 18 residues long. DNA for the CDR3: TGCGCCAGCAGCGCTGACCTAGGGACAGGGGGCGATAATTCACCCCTCCACTTT. Translation gives CASSADLGTGGDNSPLHF.

The chain combines TRBV14 with TRBJ2-1; D call uncertain. Germline CDR1 is SGHDN and CDR2 is FVKESK. The CDR3 sequence is 12 residues long. Trimming removed 0 bases from V and 10 bases from J, with 7 bases in between. The DNA of the CDR3 is TGTGCCAGCAGCCAAGATGGCTGGGAGCAGTTCTTC. Its translation: CASSQDGWEQFF.

V usage is TRBV5-1 and J usage is TRBJ2-7; D perhaps matches TRBD2 (5 bases). The V end was cut by 2 bases, the J end by 3 bases, with 9 bases between. This CDR3 contains 13 residues. Germline loops: CDR1 SGHRS, CDR2 YFSETQ. The CDR3: CASSFPGIYEQYF. In nucleotides, the CDR3 is TGCGCCAGCAGCTTCCCCGGGATCTACGAGCAGTACTTC.

This clone was counted once. The CDR3 DNA follows: TGTGCCAGCAGGTCACCGGGACAGGGTTCTGAAGCTTTCTTT. This encodes CASRSPGQGSEAFF. The gene calls are TRBV6-5 and TRBJ1-1; 9 nucleotides line up with TRBD1. The CDR3 length is 14 residues. Germline trimming cut 6 bases from V and 6 bases from J; bases unmatched to any gene: 8. The germline gives CDR1 MNHEY, CDR2 SVGAGI.

The V gene is TRBV24-1, the J gene TRBJ2-3, with 12 bases that match TRBD2. Trimming removed 3 bases from V and 1 base from J; junction bases left unmatched: 4. The CDR3 is 17 residues long. Germline CDR1 KGHDR, CDR2 SFDVKD. This chain's CDR3 is CATSDLASGGGTDTQYF. The CDR3 DNA sequence: TGTGCCACCAGTGATCTGGCTAGCGGGGGGGGCACAGATACGCAGTATTTT.

V is TRBV2 and J is TRBJ1-2; unclear D gene. The V end was cut by 5 bases, the J end by 8 bases, with 18 bases between. CDR3 length: 14 residues. Germline CDR1 SNHLY, CDR2 FYNNEI. The CDR3: CASSNSRMSVGYTF. CDR3 bases: TGTGCCAGCAGTAACAGCCGTATGTCGGTCGGCTACACCTTC.

V is TRBV7-6 and J is TRBJ2-7; 7 positions match TRBD1. The germline V gene has CDR1 SGHVS and CDR2 FNYEAQ. CDR3 size: 16 residues. The V segment lost 1 base and the J segment 3 bases; nucleotides outside the gene matches: 9. The CDR3 DNA reads TGTGCCAGCAGCTTAGAGGCAGGGGGTTTAAACTACGAGCAGTACTTC. This codes for CASSLEAGGLNYEQYF.